This T cell receptor beta chain emerged from a study of persistence of HIV-infected CD4 T cells. The CDR3 spans 15 residues. Trimming cost V 3 bases and J 5 bases, with 16 bases left between them. Germline V gene lookup returns CDR1 SGHTA and CDR2 FQGNSA. As regards this clone: What it binds is not known.

This was the immunoSEQ version 4 assay in survey mode. TCRdb's table, derived via immunoSEQ multiplex PCR, lists solely in-frame clones and lacks some. The data contain roughly 41,000 clones, about nine tenths of them singletons. This nonspecific control used anti-CD3/anti-CD28 bead stimulation of CD4+ T cells. Sorting selected CD4+ T cells upregulating both CD40 ligand and CD69. The sequencing here drew on CD4+ T cells sorted from PBMCs after approximately 19-hour stimulation, taken from a patient who received antiretroviral therapy. This receptor was obtained from an adult man with HIV who was CMV-seropositive. The chain recombines TRBV7-2 with TRBJ1-2, with TRBD1 as a possible D gene (5 bases). Here the CDR3 DNA reads TGTGCCAGCAGCTTGTTTGGGGGATCTGGGTATGGCTACACCTTC. Its protein is CASSLFGGSGYGYTF.